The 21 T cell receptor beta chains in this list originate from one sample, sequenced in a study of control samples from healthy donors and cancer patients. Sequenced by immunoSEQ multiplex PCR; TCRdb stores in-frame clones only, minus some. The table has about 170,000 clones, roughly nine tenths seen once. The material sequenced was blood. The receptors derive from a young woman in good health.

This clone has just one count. The CDR3 coding sequence is TGTGCCAGCAGCTCACCCTACTATGGCTACACCTTC. Protein sequence: CASSSPYYGYTF. The V call is TRBV6-5, the J call TRBJ1-2; D not resolved. CDR1 and CDR2 from the germline V gene are MNHEY and SVGAGI. The V gene lost 6 bases and the J gene lost 3 bases, with 8 bases spanning the gap. The CDR3 is 12 residues long.

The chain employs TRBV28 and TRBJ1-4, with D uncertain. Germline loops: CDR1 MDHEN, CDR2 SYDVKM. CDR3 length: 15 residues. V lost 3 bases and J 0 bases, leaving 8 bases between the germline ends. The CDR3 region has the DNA TGTGCCAGCAGTTTCGACGGAACAACTAATGAAAAACTGTTTTTT. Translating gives CASSFDGTTNEKLFF.

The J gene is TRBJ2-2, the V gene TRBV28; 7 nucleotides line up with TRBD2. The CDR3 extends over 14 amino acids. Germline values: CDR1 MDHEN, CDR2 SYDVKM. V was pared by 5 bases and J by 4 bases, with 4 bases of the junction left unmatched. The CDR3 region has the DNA TGTGCCAGCAGTGGGGGGGTCGCCACCGGGGAGCTGTTTTTT. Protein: CASSGGVATGELFF.

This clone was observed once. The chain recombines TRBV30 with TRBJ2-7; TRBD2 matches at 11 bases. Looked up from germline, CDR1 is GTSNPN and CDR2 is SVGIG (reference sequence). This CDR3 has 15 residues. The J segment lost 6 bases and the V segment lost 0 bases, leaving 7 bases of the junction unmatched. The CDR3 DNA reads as TGTGCCTGGAGTGTACTAGCGGGAGCCTCCGGCGAGCAGTACTTC. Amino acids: CAWSVLAGASGEQYF.

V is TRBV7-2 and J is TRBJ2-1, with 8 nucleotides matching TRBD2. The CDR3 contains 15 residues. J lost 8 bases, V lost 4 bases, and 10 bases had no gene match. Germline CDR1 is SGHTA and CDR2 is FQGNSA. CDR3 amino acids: CASSSSGTRLDEQFF. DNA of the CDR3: TGTGCCAGCAGCTCGTCCGGGACTAGGTTGGATGAGCAGTTCTTC.

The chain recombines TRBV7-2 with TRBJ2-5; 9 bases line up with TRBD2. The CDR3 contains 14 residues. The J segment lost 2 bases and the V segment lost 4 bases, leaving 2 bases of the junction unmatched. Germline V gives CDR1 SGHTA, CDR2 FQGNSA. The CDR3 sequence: CASSSTSGQETQYF. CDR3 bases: TGTGCCAGCAGCTCCACTAGCGGGCAAGAGACCCAGTACTTC.

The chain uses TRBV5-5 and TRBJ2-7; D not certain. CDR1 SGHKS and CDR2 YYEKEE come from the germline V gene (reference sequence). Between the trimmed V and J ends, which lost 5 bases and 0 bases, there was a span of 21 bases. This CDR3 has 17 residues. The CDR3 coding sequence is TGTGCCAGCAGGGACCCGTACGGTTGGACGGGCTCCTACGAGCAGTACTTC. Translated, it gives CASRDPYGWTGSYEQYF.

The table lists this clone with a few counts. CDR3 bases: TGTGCCAGCAAAGAGGCAGCGGGAGAGGGGCGCGAGCAGTACTTC. Amino acids: CASKEAAGEGREQYF. This chain joins TRBV6-4 and TRBJ2-7, with 8 bases aligning to TRBD2. The CDR3 extends over 15 amino acids. CDR1 and CDR2 (germline): MRHNA, SNTAGT. V was clipped by 7 bases and J by 6 bases; unmatched bases: 14.

CDR3 loop: CASSEVPGQGHNEQFF. The CDR3 DNA sequence: TGTGCCAGCAGTGAAGTTCCGGGACAGGGGCACAATGAGCAGTTCTTC. The V and J genes are TRBV6-1 and TRBJ2-1; 10 nucleotides agree with TRBD1. V lost 1 base, J lost 5 bases, and 5 bases stayed unmatched. The length of the CDR3 is 16 residues. Germline lookup yields CDR1 MNHNS and CDR2 SASEGT.

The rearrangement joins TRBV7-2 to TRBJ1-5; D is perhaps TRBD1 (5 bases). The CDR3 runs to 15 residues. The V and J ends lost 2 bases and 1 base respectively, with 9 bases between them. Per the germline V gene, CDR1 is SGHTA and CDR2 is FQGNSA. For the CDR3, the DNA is TGTGCCAGCAGCTTAACTCGGGACAGCAATCAGCCCCAGCATTTT. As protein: CASSLTRDSNQPQHF.

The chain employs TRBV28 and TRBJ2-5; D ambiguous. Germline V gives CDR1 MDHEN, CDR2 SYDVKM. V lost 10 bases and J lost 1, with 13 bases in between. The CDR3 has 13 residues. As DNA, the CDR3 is TGTGCCACGCGAACAAGGGTCCAAGAGACCCAGTACTTC. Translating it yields CATRTRVQETQYF.

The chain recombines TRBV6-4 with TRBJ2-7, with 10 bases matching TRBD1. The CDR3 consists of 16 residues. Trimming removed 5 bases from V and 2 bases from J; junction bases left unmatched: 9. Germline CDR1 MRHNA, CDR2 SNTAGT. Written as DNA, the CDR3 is TGTGCCAGCAGTATGTCCGCCGGGACAGGGGCCTACGAGCAGTACTTC. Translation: CASSMSAGTGAYEQYF.

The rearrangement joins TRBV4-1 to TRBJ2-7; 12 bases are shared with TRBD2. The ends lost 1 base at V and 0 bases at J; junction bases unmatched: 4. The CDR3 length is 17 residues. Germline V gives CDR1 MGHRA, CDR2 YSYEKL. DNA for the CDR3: TGCGCCAGCAGCCAAGCTAGCGGGGGGGCGGGCTCCTACGAGCAGTACTTC. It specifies CASSQASGGAGSYEQYF.

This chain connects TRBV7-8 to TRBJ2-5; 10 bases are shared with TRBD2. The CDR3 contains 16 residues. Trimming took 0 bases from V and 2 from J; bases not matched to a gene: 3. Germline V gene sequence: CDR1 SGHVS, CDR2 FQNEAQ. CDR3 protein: CASSLAVAGGQETQYF. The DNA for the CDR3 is TGTGCCAGCAGCTTAGCGGTAGCGGGGGGTCAAGAGACCCAGTACTTC.

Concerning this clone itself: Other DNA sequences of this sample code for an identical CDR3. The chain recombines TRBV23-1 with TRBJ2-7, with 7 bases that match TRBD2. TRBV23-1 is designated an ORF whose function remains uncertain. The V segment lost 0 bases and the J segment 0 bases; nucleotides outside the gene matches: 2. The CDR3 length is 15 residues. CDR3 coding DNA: TGCGCCAGCAGTCAATCGGGGGGGGACTCCTACGAGCAGTACTTC. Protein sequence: CASSQSGGDSYEQYF.

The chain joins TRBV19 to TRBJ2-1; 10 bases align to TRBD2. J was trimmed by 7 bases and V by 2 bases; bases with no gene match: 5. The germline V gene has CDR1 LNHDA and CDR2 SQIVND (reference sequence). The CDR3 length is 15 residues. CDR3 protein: CASSIFVAGGNEQFF. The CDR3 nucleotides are TGTGCCAGTAGTATATTTGTAGCGGGAGGTAATGAGCAGTTCTTC.

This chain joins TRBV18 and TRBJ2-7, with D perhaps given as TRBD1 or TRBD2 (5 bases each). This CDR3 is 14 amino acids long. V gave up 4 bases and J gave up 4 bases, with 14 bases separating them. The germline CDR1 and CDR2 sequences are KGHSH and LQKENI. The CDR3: CASSLGRTLYEQYF. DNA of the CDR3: TGTGCCAGCTCACTGGGACGGACCCTATACGAGCAGTACTTC.

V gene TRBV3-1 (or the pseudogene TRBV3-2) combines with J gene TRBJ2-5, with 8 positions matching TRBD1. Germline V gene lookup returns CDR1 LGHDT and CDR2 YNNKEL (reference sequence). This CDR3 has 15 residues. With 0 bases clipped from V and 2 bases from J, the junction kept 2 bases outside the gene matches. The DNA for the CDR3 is TGTGCCAGCAGCCAAGATCGGGACAGGCAAGAGACCCAGTACTTC. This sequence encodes CASSQDRDRQETQYF.

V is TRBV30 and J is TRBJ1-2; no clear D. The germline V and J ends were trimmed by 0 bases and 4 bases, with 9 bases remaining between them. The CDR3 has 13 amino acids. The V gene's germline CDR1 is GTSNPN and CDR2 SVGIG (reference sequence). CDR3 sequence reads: CAWSVRGIYGYTF. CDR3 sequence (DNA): TGTGCCTGGAGTGTACGTGGGATCTATGGCTACACCTTC.

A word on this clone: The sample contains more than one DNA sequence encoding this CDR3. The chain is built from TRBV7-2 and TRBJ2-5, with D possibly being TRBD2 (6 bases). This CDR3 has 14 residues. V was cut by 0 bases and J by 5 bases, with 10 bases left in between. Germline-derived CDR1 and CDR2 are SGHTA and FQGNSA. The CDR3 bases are TGTGCCAGCAGCTTAGCGGGAGGAGGGGAGACCCAGTACTTC. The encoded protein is CASSLAGGGETQYF.

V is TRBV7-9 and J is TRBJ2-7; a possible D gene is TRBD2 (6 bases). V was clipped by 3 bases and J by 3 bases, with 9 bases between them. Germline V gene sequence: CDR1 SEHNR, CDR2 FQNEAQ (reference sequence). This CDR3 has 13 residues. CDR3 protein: CASSFGGLYEQYF. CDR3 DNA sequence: TGTGCCAGCAGCTTCGGGGGTCTCTACGAGCAGTACTTC.